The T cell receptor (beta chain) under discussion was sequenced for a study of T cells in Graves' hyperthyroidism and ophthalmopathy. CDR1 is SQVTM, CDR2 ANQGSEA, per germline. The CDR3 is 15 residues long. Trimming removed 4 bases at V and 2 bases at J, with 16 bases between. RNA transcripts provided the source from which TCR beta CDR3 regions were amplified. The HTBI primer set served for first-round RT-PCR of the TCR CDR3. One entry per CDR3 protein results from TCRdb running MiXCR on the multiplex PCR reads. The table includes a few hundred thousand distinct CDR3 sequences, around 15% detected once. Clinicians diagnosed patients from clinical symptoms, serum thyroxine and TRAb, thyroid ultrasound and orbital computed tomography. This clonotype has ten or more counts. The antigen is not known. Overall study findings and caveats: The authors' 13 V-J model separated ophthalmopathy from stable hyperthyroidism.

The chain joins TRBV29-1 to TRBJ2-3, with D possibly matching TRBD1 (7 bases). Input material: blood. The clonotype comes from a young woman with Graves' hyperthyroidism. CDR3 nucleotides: TGCAGCGTTGTCGGGGGCACAGGGGCCACAGATACGCAGTATTTT. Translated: CSVVGGTGATDTQYF.